Each of the 3 T cell receptor beta chains below was sequenced from the same sample in a study of cytomegalovirus exposure and HLA in healthy donors. The PCR contained 60 Vbeta and 13 Jbeta primers. Method: immunoSEQ multiplex PCR; TCRdb's copy keeps in-frame clones and lacks some. The sample gives over 200,000 clones, roughly 91% of which show up once; 1% is in the top ten. Material: PBMCs. These TCRs come from a woman aged 18-35 years in good health and CMV-seronegative.

V gene TRBV5-4 combines with J gene TRBJ1-1; maybe TRBD1 (6 bases). V lost 1 base and J 0 bases, leaving 10 bases between the germline ends. CDR3 length equals 15 residues. Germline CDR1 reads SGHNT; CDR2 reads YYREEE (reference sequence). CDR3 nucleotide sequence: TGTGCCAGCAGCTTGTCTTGGGGGCTGAACACTGAAGCTTTCTTT. Translated, it gives CASSLSWGLNTEAFF.

The rearrangement joins TRBV6-4 to TRBJ2-7, with D hard to call. The V end was cut by 10 bases, the J end by 5 bases, with 12 bases between. The CDR3 loop spans 11 amino acids. From germline, CDR1 is MRHNA and CDR2 SNTAGT. The CDR3 nucleotides read TGTGCCACCACATCCCACCACGAGCAGTACTTC. It encodes CATTSHHEQYF.

V gene TRBV29-1 combines with J gene TRBJ2-7; 8 nucleotides match TRBD1. The CDR3 is 13 residues long. Unmatched junction bases numbered 2, after V lost 1 base and J lost 3 bases. Germline assignment: CDR1 SQVTM and CDR2 ANQGSEA. The chain's CDR3 is CSVEGGQGYEQYF. In nucleotides, the CDR3 is TGCAGCGTTGAAGGAGGACAGGGCTACGAGCAGTACTTC.